The next 23 T cell receptor beta chains were all read from a single sample in a study of cytomegalovirus exposure and HLA in healthy donors. Measured with immunoSEQ multiplex PCR; TCRdb has only the in-frame clones, and not every one. The sample has 250,000 to 400,000 clones; nearly 90% are singletons. The sequencing sample was made of PBMCs. Receptor source: a man younger than 45 in good health and CMV-seronegative.

There are a few counts of this clone. The rearrangement joins TRBV7-9 to TRBJ2-4; possibly TRBD2 for D (6 bases). In germline, CDR1 is SEHNR, CDR2 FQNEAQ (reference sequence). V was clipped by 7 bases and J by 5 bases, with 12 bases between them. This CDR3 region has 13 residues. The CDR3 is CASTGTEENIQYF. CDR3 in DNA: TGTGCCAGCACCGGGACTGAGGAAAACATTCAGTACTTC.

In nucleotides, the CDR3 is TGTGCCAGCTCGACCCAAAAGGGGGCCGGCGGGGAGCTGTTTTTT. This encodes CASSTQKGAGGELFF. This chain connects TRBV18 to TRBJ2-2; 7 bases are a match to TRBD1. V was pared by 6 bases and J by 7 bases, with 11 bases of the junction left unmatched. Germline loops: CDR1 KGHSH, CDR2 LQKENI. CDR3 length: 15 residues.

V is TRBV27 and J is TRBJ2-7; 8 bases map to TRBD1. The junction had 4 bases not matched to a gene; V was cut back by 3 bases and J by 6 bases. The CDR3 is made up of 13 amino acids. Germline values: CDR1 MNHEY, CDR2 SMNVEV (reference sequence). CDR3 protein: CASSFRTGREQYF. The DNA of the CDR3 is TGTGCCAGCAGTTTCCGGACAGGGCGCGAGCAGTACTTC.

The chain employs TRBV23-1 and TRBJ2-7, with 7 bases identical to TRBD1. TRBV23-1 is sorted into the ORF group, with uncertain function. The CDR3 has 17 amino acids. V was clipped by 4 bases and J by 2 bases; unmatched bases: 14. This CDR3 reads CASSRAKRDSRTYEQYF. DNA for the CDR3: TGCGCCAGCAGTCGGGCAAAACGGGACAGCCGGACCTACGAGCAGTACTTC.

V and J are TRBV5-5 and TRBJ2-7, with 9 bases fitting TRBD1. Germline CDR1 reads SGHKS; CDR2 reads YYEKEE (reference sequence). This CDR3 has 13 amino acids. Trimming removed 5 bases from V and 6 bases from J; junction bases left unmatched: 6. CDR3 residues: CASSRDREGEQYF. CDR3 sequence (DNA): TGTGCCAGCAGTCGGGACAGGGAGGGCGAGCAGTACTTC.

A single count supports this clone. This chain links TRBV7-8 with TRBJ2-7; 8 nucleotides align to TRBD2. The CDR3 loop spans 14 amino acids. Trimming cost V 1 base and J 3 bases; bases outside gene matches: 2. The germline V gene has CDR1 SGHVS and CDR2 FQNEAQ. In DNA form, the CDR3 reads TGTGCCAGCAGCTTAGTTGGGACTAGCTACGAGCAGTACTTC. Translated, it gives CASSLVGTSYEQYF.

This chain connects TRBV11-3 to TRBJ1-1; D not certain. Trimming shortened V by 5 bases and J by 3 bases, and 13 bases separated the two germline ends. CDR1 is SGHNT, CDR2 YENEEA, per germline. The CDR3 runs to 14 residues. In DNA, the CDR3 is TGTGCCAGCAGCGCGGGCCTTGGGGACACTGAAGCTTTCTTT. Translation gives CASSAGLGDTEAFF.

The rearrangement joins TRBV5-1 to TRBJ2-5, with TRBD2 identical over 15 bases. From germline, CDR1 is SGHRS and CDR2 YFSETQ. With 4 bases clipped from V and 5 bases from J, the junction kept 6 bases outside the gene matches. The CDR3 contains 16 residues. CDR3 loop: CASSPGLAGGRETQYF. The CDR3 bases are TGCGCCAGCAGCCCAGGACTAGCGGGGGGGCGTGAGACCCAGTACTTC.

The chain combines TRBV7-7 with TRBJ2-5, with 8 bases that match TRBD2. Trimming cost V 5 bases and J 6 bases; bases outside gene matches: 11. Germline CDR1 reads SSHAT; CDR2 reads FNYEAQ (reference sequence). The CDR3 contains 15 residues. DNA for the CDR3: TGTGCCAGCAGCCCACCCTCCGGGGGGGCCAAGACCCAGTACTTC. Amino acid sequence: CASSPPSGGAKTQYF.

This clone appeared once. The genes are TRBV6-1 and TRBJ1-6, with D hard to call. Germline V gene data show CDR1 as MNHNS and CDR2 as SASEGT. V was trimmed by 2 bases and J by 0 bases, leaving 8 bases between them. The length of the CDR3 is 16 residues. The CDR3 nucleotides read TGTGCCAGCAGTGAAAGACTGAACTCCTATAATTCACCCCTCCACTTT. Its translation: CASSERLNSYNSPLHF.

As DNA, the CDR3 is TGTGCCGCCGGGACAGGGGGAAGCGAGCAGTACTTC. Amino acid sequence: CAAGTGGSEQYF. The genes are TRBV10-3 and TRBJ2-7; TRBD1 agrees at 11 bases. The trim removed 11 bases at V and 6 bases at J, leaving 6 bases unmatched. Germline-derived CDR1 and CDR2 are ENHRY and SYGVKD. CDR3 length equals 12 residues.

The chain couples TRBV11-2 to TRBJ2-7; weak D call: TRBD2 (7 bases). Trimming stripped 0 bases from V and 5 bases from J, with 29 bases between. The CDR3 extends over 20 amino acids. Germline CDR1 SGHAT, CDR2 FQNNGV. The CDR3 spells CASSLERGGFRRASLDEQYF. The CDR3 nucleotides read TGTGCCAGCAGCTTAGAGAGGGGGGGCTTCCGGCGGGCCTCTCTGGACGAGCAGTACTTC.

Notes on this clone: An end of the junction differs from the germline gene, which may be a read error. The chain is built from TRBV6-1 and TRBJ1-1; no firm D call. The CDR3 length is 10 residues. Germline-derived CDR1 and CDR2 are MNHNS and SASEGT. Written as DNA, the CDR3 is TGTGCCAGCAGTGAATTAGTCGGTTTTTTT. It codes for CASSELVGFF.

J is TRBJ2-7 and V is TRBV18; tentatively, D is TRBD1 (6 bases). Deletions cut 3 bases from V and 3 bases from J, with 12 bases between. This CDR3 has 14 amino acids. CDR1 is KGHSH, CDR2 LQKENI, per germline. DNA of the CDR3: TGTGCCAGCTCACCTGACAGGACCAACTACGAGCAGTACTTC. It specifies CASSPDRTNYEQYF.

The rearrangement links TRBV5-1 to TRBJ1-1, with D maybe TRBD1 (5 bases). Germline CDR1 SGHRS, CDR2 YFSETQ. The ends were cut back, 3 bases at V and 5 bases at J, with 11 bases in the middle. This CDR3 region has 13 residues. The DNA of the CDR3 is TGCGCCAGCAGCTCGCAGGGAGGTACTGAAGCTTTCTTT. Its protein product is CASSSQGGTEAFF. The complete variable domain, with remaining parts taken from reference TRBV5-1 and TRBJ1-1, reads KAGVTQTPRYLIKTRGQQVTLSCSPISGHRSVSWYQQTPGQGLQFLFEYFSETQRNKGNFPGRFSGRQFSNSRSEMNVSTLELGDSALYLCASSSQGGTEAFFGQGTRLTVV.

This sequence joins TRBV4-3 and TRBJ1-2; a possible D gene is TRBD1 (6 bases). Germline V gene sequence: CDR1 LGHNA, CDR2 YSLEER. The V end lost 5 bases, the J end lost 5 bases, and 18 bases lay between the germline ends. This CDR3 comprises 15 residues. As DNA, the CDR3 is TGCGCCAGCAGCGCAGTCACAGGGATCGGGTATGGCTACACCTTC. Encoded protein: CASSAVTGIGYGYTF.

V and J are TRBV7-7 and TRBJ2-5, with 13 bases matching TRBD2. Per the germline V gene, CDR1 is SSHAT and CDR2 is FNYEAQ (reference sequence). The CDR3 loop spans 21 amino acids. With 4 bases clipped from V and 5 bases from J, the junction kept 22 bases outside the gene matches. CDR3 in DNA: TGTGCCAGCAGCTCCCTCCAGATGACTAGCGGGGGGATTGGTCGTTCGGAGACCCAGTACTTC. It codes for CASSSLQMTSGGIGRSETQYF.

The chain has TRBV4-1 and TRBJ2-5, with D possibly being TRBD1 (5 bases). Trimming removed 1 base at V and 6 bases at J, with 12 bases between. The CDR3 loop spans 14 amino acids. CDR1 MGHRA and CDR2 YSYEKL come from the germline V gene. The DNA for the CDR3 is TGCGCCAGCAGCCAAGCCTGGGGCGCGAAGACCCAGTACTTC. As protein: CASSQAWGAKTQYF.

The rearrangement joins TRBV27 to TRBJ1-2, with no clear D. Trimming pared 4 bases from V and 2 bases from J, leaving 5 bases between. CDR1 and CDR2 from the germline V gene are MNHEY and SMNVEV (reference sequence). The CDR3 totals 12 residues. The CDR3 loop reads CASSSFNYGYTF. The DNA of the CDR3 is TGTGCCAGCAGTTCCTTCAACTATGGCTACACCTTC.

The chain joins TRBV4-1 to TRBJ1-2; 9 bases line up with TRBD1. Germline V CDR1 and CDR2: MGHRA, YSYEKL. This CDR3 spans 17 amino acids. The V segment lost 2 bases and the J segment 2 bases; nucleotides outside the gene matches: 9. The CDR3 DNA follows: TGCGCCAGCAGCCAATCTTTAACCGGGACAGGGAACTATGGCTACACCTTC. Protein sequence: CASSQSLTGTGNYGYTF.

This chain connects TRBV4-3 to TRBJ1-1, with a weak D call TRBD1 (6 bases). Germline V gene data show CDR1 as LGHNA and CDR2 as YSLEER. Trimming removed 3 bases from V and 4 bases from J, with 12 bases in between. The CDR3 runs to 14 residues. In DNA, the CDR3 is TGCGCCAGCAGCCAGGTCACAGGGATCACTGAAGCTTTCTTT. Its translation is CASSQVTGITEAFF.

The chain is built from TRBV13 and TRBJ2-4; a weak D match, TRBD2 (6 bases). The CDR3 contains 17 residues. V was clipped by 4 bases and J by 0 bases, with 16 bases between them. Germline CDR1 is PRHDT and CDR2 is FYEKMQ (reference sequence). The CDR3 loop is CASSYPSAGLAKNIQYF. As DNA, the CDR3 is TGTGCCAGCAGCTATCCCTCGGCGGGGCTAGCCAAAAACATTCAGTACTTC. The full variable domain, its missing parts supplied by reference TRBV13 and TRBJ2-4, is AAGVIQSPRHLIKEKRETATLKCYPIPRHDTVYWYQQGPGQDPQFLISFYEKMQSDKGSIPDRFSAQQFSDYHSELNMSSLELGDSALYFCASSYPSAGLAKNIQYFGAGTRLSVL.

This clone has a handful of counts. The chain carries TRBV18 and TRBJ2-7; 8 nucleotides align to TRBD1. The junction had 2 bases not matched to a gene; V was cut back by 1 base and J by 6 bases. Germline CDR1 KGHSH, CDR2 LQKENI. This CDR3 has 13 amino acids. CDR3: CASSPLGQGEQYF. The CDR3 DNA sequence: TGTGCCAGCTCACCACTTGGACAGGGCGAGCAGTACTTC. Based on the CDR3 plus reference TRBV18 and TRBJ2-7, the full variable domain is NAGVMQNPRHLVRRRGQEARLRCSPMKGHSHVYWYRQLPEEGLKFMVYLQKENIIDESGMPKERFSAEFPKEGPSILRIQQVVRGDSAAYFCASSPLGQGEQYFGPGTRLTVT.